This entry lists 21 T cell receptor beta chains sequenced from one sample in a study of CD8+ T cells in alopecia areata. Extracted RNA was reverse transcribed into cDNA, the sequencing template. Sequencing used immunoSEQ multiplex PCR; TCRdb keeps in-frame clones, though not all of them. The table records 120,000 or so clones, 45% to 50% of them present only once. The sample comprised NKG2D-low CD8+ T cells sorted from blood. Every receptor here comes from a human donor with alopecia areata.

This clone was observed a few times. V and J are TRBV6-5 and TRBJ2-3; 8 bases match TRBD1. CDR1 and CDR2 (germline): MNHEY, SVGAGI. The CDR3 sequence is 16 residues long. Germline trimming cut 4 bases from V and 3 bases from J; bases unmatched to any gene: 9. CDR3 sequence: CASSFSTDRATDTQYF. CDR3 DNA: TGTGCCAGCAGTTTCTCAACGGACAGGGCGACAGATACGCAGTATTTT.

The chain links TRBV30 to TRBJ2-7; 7 bases are a match to TRBD1. CDR1 is GTSNPN and CDR2 is SVGIG in the germline V gene (reference sequence). The CDR3 loop spans 11 amino acids. V lost 5 bases to trimming and J lost 6 bases; unmatched junction nucleotides: 4. CDR3 residues: CAWGHRGEQYF. CDR3 sequence (DNA): TGTGCCTGGGGGCACAGGGGCGAGCAGTACTTC.

The chain joins TRBV4-1 to TRBJ2-7; TRBD2 matches 11 bases. The trim removed 0 bases at V and 7 bases at J, leaving 2 bases unmatched. The CDR3 runs to 14 residues. In germline, CDR1 is MGHRA, CDR2 YSYEKL. CDR3 DNA: TGCGCCAGCAGCCAAGATAGACTAGCGGGGGAGCAGTACTTC. Protein: CASSQDRLAGEQYF.

This rearrangement joins TRBV29-1 to TRBJ2-7, with 8 positions matching TRBD2. This CDR3 has 13 residues. Germline V gene data show CDR1 as SQVTM and CDR2 as ANQGSEA. Losses at the gene ends were 7 bases for V and 3 bases for J; bases not matched to a gene: 8. CDR3 amino acids: CSATLREDYEQYF. In DNA, the CDR3 is TGCAGCGCTACTTTGCGGGAGGACTACGAGCAGTACTTC.

This chain connects TRBV7-9 to TRBJ2-1, with 11 bases matching TRBD2. Germline V gene sequence: CDR1 SEHNR, CDR2 FQNEAQ (reference sequence). This CDR3 is 19 amino acids long. The V gene end was trimmed by 5 bases and the J gene end by 9 bases; junction bases not matched to a gene: 21. The CDR3 DNA follows: TGTGCCAGCAGCCCCGAGGGGTGGCTAGCGGGAGGAACGCGAGGTGAGCAGTTCTTC. Translation: CASSPEGWLAGGTRGEQFF.

V and J are TRBV29-1 and TRBJ2-7, with TRBD1 identical over 7 bases. Unmatched junction bases numbered 3, after V lost 6 bases and J lost 1 base. The CDR3 runs to 12 residues. The germline CDR1 and CDR2 sequences are SQVTM and ANQGSEA. The CDR3 is CSVTGASYEQYF. CDR3 DNA: TGCAGCGTAACAGGGGCGTCCTACGAGCAGTACTTC.

Note on this clone: Distinct nucleotide sequences in the sample also encode this CDR3. This chain uses TRBV2 with TRBJ2-7; D gene ambiguous. Germline-derived CDR1 and CDR2 are SNHLY and FYNNEI. V lost 4 bases and J 4 bases, leaving 2 bases between the germline ends. The CDR3 length is 10 residues. CDR3 amino acids: CASSAYEQYF. The CDR3, as DNA: TGTGCCAGCAGTGCGTACGAGCAGTACTTC.

V and J are TRBV28 and TRBJ2-7; no clear D. Looked up from germline, CDR1 is MDHEN and CDR2 is SYDVKM. This CDR3 has 13 amino acids. Trimming removed 6 bases at V and 1 base at J, with 10 bases between. The CDR3 bases are TGTGCCAGCAGGGGGTATAATTCCTACGAGCAGTACTTC. Translation gives CASRGYNSYEQYF.

The rearrangement joins TRBV29-1 to TRBJ2-1; D call uncertain. CDR1 is SQVTM and CDR2 is ANQGSEA in the germline V gene. Trimming removed 2 bases at V and 9 bases at J, with 2 bases between. The CDR3 covers 9 residues. CDR3 in DNA: TGCAGCGTTGAATTTGAGCAGTTCTTC. Its protein product is CSVEFEQFF.

This clone was counted once. This chain links TRBV30 with TRBJ2-2; TRBD2 matches 13 bases. V lost 7 bases and J lost 2; bases outside the gene matches: 10. The germline V gene has CDR1 GTSNPN and CDR2 SVGIG (reference sequence). CDR3 size: 17 residues. DNA of the CDR3: TGTGCCTTGGGGACTAGCGGGGTGAGGGTTAACACCGGGGAGCTGTTTTTT. Translating gives CALGTSGVRVNTGELFF.

This clone was counted between two and nine times. The V and J genes are TRBV29-1 and TRBJ2-6; a possible D gene is TRBD1 (5 bases). V lost 1 base and J 0 bases, leaving 7 bases between the germline ends. Germline values: CDR1 SQVTM, CDR2 ANQGSEA. The CDR3 totals 15 residues. CDR3 DNA: TGCAGCGTTGAAGGGGGCGACTCTGGGGCCAACGTCCTGACTTTC. It yields the protein CSVEGGDSGANVLTF.

There are a few counts of this clone. V and J are TRBV29-1 and TRBJ1-1; D possibly corresponds to TRBD1 (5 bases). The CDR3 is made up of 12 amino acids. In germline, CDR1 is SQVTM, CDR2 ANQGSEA. Trimming stripped 6 bases from V and 6 bases from J, with 14 bases between. CDR3 residues: CSVDWGGPEAFF. The DNA of the CDR3 is TGCAGCGTCGACTGGGGGGGACCTGAAGCTTTCTTT. Full variable domain (rest looked up from reference TRBV29-1 and TRBJ1-1): SAVISQKPSRDICQRGTSLTIQCQVDSQVTMMFWYRQQPGQSLTLIATANQGSEATYESGFVIDKFPISRPNLTFSTLTVSNMSPEDSSIYLCSVDWGGPEAFFGQGTRLTVV.

In nucleotides, the CDR3 is TGCGCCAGCAGCCAGGTTACAGTTCCCCAAGAGACCCAGTACTTC. It translates to CASSQVTVPQETQYF. This sequence joins TRBV4-1 and TRBJ2-5; no firm D call. The V gene's germline CDR1 is MGHRA and CDR2 YSYEKL. The length of the CDR3 is 15 residues. The V gene lost 3 bases and the J gene lost 1 base, with 12 bases spanning the gap.

This clone appeared a few times. Other DNA sequences of this sample code for an identical CDR3. The chain employs TRBV29-1 and TRBJ2-1; TRBD2 matches at 7 bases. Germline CDR1 is SQVTM and CDR2 is ANQGSEA. V gave up 4 bases and J gave up 5 bases; unmatched junction bases: 2. The CDR3 runs to 12 residues. CDR3: CSVVRGDNEQFF. The CDR3 nucleotides read TGCAGCGTTGTTCGGGGGGACAATGAGCAGTTCTTC.

The rearrangement uses TRBV27 and TRBJ1-1; D remains ambiguous. This CDR3 has 11 amino acids. From germline, CDR1 is MNHEY and CDR2 SMNVEV (reference sequence). Trimming left V 5 bases short and J 8 bases short, with 9 bases between. The CDR3 sequence is CASSTEMEAFF. For the CDR3, the DNA is TGTGCCAGCAGTACCGAGATGGAAGCTTTCTTT.

The genes are TRBV2 and TRBJ2-5; 7 bases align to TRBD2. J was trimmed by 5 bases and V by 11 bases; bases with no gene match: 11. The germline V gene encodes CDR1 SNHLY and CDR2 FYNNEI. There are 13 residues in the CDR3. CDR3 nucleotide sequence: TGTGCCGGCCTCCCAGCGGGGCTGGAGACCCAGTACTTC. Encoded protein: CAGLPAGLETQYF.

This chain uses TRBV30 with TRBJ2-7; D not resolved. This CDR3 region has 11 residues. Trimming pared 3 bases from V and 5 bases from J, leaving 8 bases between. Germline CDR1 and CDR2: GTSNPN and SVGIG (reference sequence). This CDR3 reads CAWSAVDEQYF. The CDR3 nucleotides read TGTGCCTGGAGCGCCGTCGACGAGCAGTACTTC.

This clone turned up a few times. The chain links TRBV19 to TRBJ2-1, with D perhaps given as TRBD1 or TRBD2 (5 bases each). The CDR3 has 11 amino acids. CDR1 LNHDA and CDR2 SQIVND come from the germline V gene (reference sequence). With 7 bases removed from V and 8 bases from J, the gap between germline ends came to 9 bases. Here the CDR3 DNA reads TGTGCCAGTAATCAGGGACATGAGCAGTTCTTC. Translation: CASNQGHEQFF. Using reference TRBV19 and TRBJ2-1 for the parts outside the CDR3, the full variable domain is DGGITQSPKYLFRKEGQNVTLSCEQNLNHDAMYWYRQDPGQGLRLIYYSQIVNDFQKGDIAEGYSVSREKKESFPLTVTSAQKNPTAFYLCASNQGHEQFFGPGTRLTVL.

The V gene is TRBV30, the J gene TRBJ1-6, with D perhaps matching TRBD1 (5 bases). In germline, CDR1 is GTSNPN, CDR2 SVGIG (reference sequence). The CDR3 totals 14 residues. With 1 base removed from V and 7 bases from J, the gap between germline ends came to 11 bases. This CDR3 is CAWSERQINSPLHF. As DNA, the CDR3 is TGTGCCTGGAGTGAGAGACAGATCAATTCACCCCTCCACTTT.

The chain recombines TRBV29-1 with TRBJ2-7; the D is unclear. The CDR3 runs 11 residues. V lost 2 bases to trimming and J lost 6 bases, with 8 bases between them. CDR1 is SQVTM and CDR2 is ANQGSEA in the germline V gene. This CDR3 is CSVEWMGEQYF. The CDR3 DNA follows: TGCAGCGTTGAATGGATGGGCGAGCAGTACTTC.

This clone was counted only a few times. The rearrangement uses TRBV29-1 and TRBJ1-1; D call uncertain. This CDR3 contains 11 residues. Trimming stripped 4 bases from V and 3 bases from J, with 6 bases between. CDR1 is SQVTM and CDR2 is ANQGSEA in the germline V gene. CDR3 nucleotide sequence: TGCAGCGTTGTGGCGTACACTGAAGCTTTCTTT. Its protein product is CSVVAYTEAFF.